The present T cell receptor beta chain was sequenced within a study of shared clonotypes between healthy human individuals (dated by TCRdb to about 2020). A note on the overall study: The cohort comprised a couple of women and three men aged 18 to 49 years. To estimate repertoire size and how much clonotypes are shared between individuals, the study performed deep sequencing of blood TCR repertoires from roughly five healthy adults. Each donor's leukapheresis produced roughly between roughly 0.85 and 10 billion PBMCs. For each donor, CD4 naive and CD4 memory were each run on three plates, CD8 naive on two plates, and CD8 memory on one plate. Libraries were prepared and TCR repertoires were sequenced by different laboratories using diverse techniques, in order to increase sequencing depth and limit assay-specific biases. The investigation overall reported the following: Estimated clonotype richness was generally larger for naive than for memory subsets. Sampling was restricted to blood, and TCR repertoires in tissue are likely to differ from TCR repertoires in blood. Clonotypes shared by all four sorted-subset donors showed higher generation probabilities than non-shared clonotypes. Incomplete sequencing was indicated by rarefaction of sorted-subset datasets, despite the large sequencing depth. Sharing across several donors was observed for about 5% of naive CD4, 3% to 3.5% of naive CD8, 2% to 2.5% of memory CD4, and about 0.4% of memory CD8 clonotypes. Based on pairwise subsampling, the degree of clonotype sharing among donors was expected to be affected by sequencing depth. The genetic and exposure-history diversity represented was limited by the small number of donors.

For the CD8 naive samples, CD45RO-negative cells were positively selected for CCR7, yielding a CD45RA+CCR7+ population from which TemRA cells were excluded. The donors were healthy, HIV-negative adults who had no recently reported acute infections or vaccinations. Only Caucasian adults living in Nashville, Tennessee, USA were represented among the donors. Blood was obtained by leukapheresis, after which PBMCs were separated by Ficoll-Histopaque density gradient centrifugation and cryopreserved in liquid nitrogen vapor phase. Analytical flow cytometry was used to check the purity and quantity of every magnetically sorted T cell population. Genomic DNA was isolated from each sorted fraction and quantified by UV absorbance on a Nanodrop 2000c. In the case of this clone: The target of this receptor is not known. No much larger clone exists at a distance of one base, and base qualities are not known.

Using the deep immunoSEQ assay, TCR CDR3 regions were amplified from genomic DNA by multiplex PCR. For each cell subset, the extracted genomic DNA was distributed evenly across all wells of several immunoSEQ 96-well plates, and each plate served as one replicate. Each replicate PCR for sorted subsets received about 200 ng genomic DNA, equal to tens of thousands of T cell genomes. Purified libraries were quantified with a Qubit 3.0 fluorometer, sized on a Bioanalyzer 2100, and re-quantified with the KAPA Library Quantification kit. Every immunoSEQ 96-well plate was sequenced on a separate single-read 150-cycle Illumina NextSeq 550 flow cell. The study's own analysis went as follows. Because only junctional sequences without quality scores were contained in the immunoSEQ output, filtering matching that applied to full-length reads could not be performed. Sequences were annotated with PyIR, a Python wrapper for IgBLAST v1.9, using IMGT germline references to assign V/J genes and CDR3. Any read was removed if the V/J assignment was weak (E-value above 1e-6), the CDR3 was missing, or the read contained stop codons, out-of-frame junctions, or ambiguous translated residues. V3J clonotypes were defined as sequences sharing an identical inferred V gene, J gene, and CDR3 amino acid sequence. Percentage overlap between repertoires was calculated by dividing the number of shared unique clonotypes by the size of the smaller repertoire. RTK rarefaction, the Chao1 estimator, and Recon v2.1 estimates of unobserved clonotypes were used to assess repertoire richness. Generation probabilities for all TCRbeta clonotypes obtained by the gDNA method from a few donors were computed using OLGA. The table was pulled from immuneACCESS by TCRdb, which kept in-frame rearrangements only. Such tables lose some clones; where checked, under half of the loss comes from unresolved V genes, and the rest has no known cause. V, J and clone size were drawn from that table, and D and trimming were deduced from the DNA. The sample contains roughly 1,800,000 clones, approximately 95% of them found a single time. The top ten constitute approximately 1.2% of the sample.

The CDR3 has 13 amino acids, counting the end cysteine and phenylalanine. Just the 39-base CDR3 DNA is kept, in frame starting at base 1. V is clipped by 2 bases and J by 6 bases, and the sequence between their germline boundaries is 8 bases long. Sequences SGHNT (CDR1) and YENEEA (CDR2) are obtained from the germline V gene. The sequence joins TRBV11-3 to TRBJ2-1; the D gene is perhaps TRBD2, on 6 matching bases. The source of this sequence is a man younger than 35 in good health. Sequenced input: naive CD8+ T cells sorted from blood. This specimen's cell subset or site label, per the study, means: CD45RA+CCR7+. CDR3 region: CASSLTEGNEQFF. The bases are TGTGCCAGCAGCTTAACGGAGGGCAATGAGCAGTTCTTC. The CDR3, completed at both ends by the reference TRBV11-3 and TRBJ2-1 genes, gives the full variable domain EAGVVQSPRYKIIEKKQPVAFWCNPISGHNTLYWYLQNLGQGPELLIRYENEEAVDDSQLPKDRFSAERLKGVDSTLKIQPAELGDSAVYLCASSLTEGNEQFFGPGTRLTVL.